Each of the 9 T cell receptor beta chains below was sequenced from the same sample in a study of blood T cell repertoires in COVID-19. Sequencing used immunoSEQ multiplex PCR; TCRdb keeps in-frame clones, though not all of them. Of fewer than 500,000 clones listed, approximately 90% are singletons. Material for sequencing was PBMCs or T cells enriched from blood (not recorded which). The receptors here all came from a man younger than 45 who had recovered from COVID-19.

In the case of this clone: Within the sample, other DNA sequences also encode this same CDR3. The rearrangement uses TRBV3-1 (or the pseudogene TRBV3-2) and TRBJ2-7; D is possibly TRBD2 (6 bases). V was pared by 1 base and J by 3 bases, with 7 bases between. Germline CDR1 reads LGHDT; CDR2 reads YNNKEL (reference sequence). CDR3 size: 13 residues. CDR3 coding DNA: TGTGCCAGCAGCCAAGCGGGGGACTACGAGCAGTACTTC. This translates into CASSQAGDYEQYF.

This clone was seen only once. This rearrangement joins TRBV19 to TRBJ2-7, with 9 bases aligning to TRBD2. Germline CDR1 LNHDA, CDR2 SQIVND (reference sequence). The CDR3 loop spans 16 amino acids. Trimming at V came to 4 bases and at J to 0 bases, leaving 7 bases not matched to a gene. The CDR3 reads CASSRLASGNSYEQYF. The CDR3 nucleotides read TGTGCCAGTAGTAGATTGGCTAGCGGGAACTCCTACGAGCAGTACTTC.

The chain recombines TRBV20-1 with TRBJ2-2; TRBD2 aligns across 13 bases. In germline, CDR1 is DFQATT, CDR2 SNEGSKA (reference sequence). This CDR3 spans 20 amino acids. Trimming cost V 3 bases and J 5 bases; bases outside gene matches: 18. CDR3 in amino acids: CSASGTSGTADFLSTGELFF. DNA for the CDR3: TGCAGTGCTAGTGGGACTAGCGGGACCGCTGACTTCTTGAGTACCGGGGAGCTGTTTTTT.

The chain uses TRBV18 and TRBJ1-5; D is possibly TRBD1 (5 bases). Trimming took 4 bases from V and 2 from J, leaving 6 bases between them. The CDR3 consists of 13 residues. Looked up from germline, CDR1 is KGHSH and CDR2 is LQKENI. CDR3 residues: CASSRGGNQPQHF. CDR3 DNA: TGTGCCAGCTCACGGGGGGGCAATCAGCCCCAGCATTTT.

The count of this clone is one. This chain joins TRBV7-3 and TRBJ1-1, with a possible D match to TRBD1 (6 bases). This CDR3 has 15 residues. Trimming left V 5 bases short and J 8 bases short, with 21 bases between. Germline V gene data show CDR1 as SGHTA and CDR2 as FQGTGA. CDR3 loop: CASSLEGPGAREAFF. The CDR3 DNA is TGTGCCAGCAGCCTAGAGGGCCCAGGGGCACGGGAAGCTTTCTTT.

The rearrangement joins TRBV6-6 to TRBJ1-2; D is possibly TRBD1 (6 bases). Between the trimmed V and J ends, which lost 2 bases and 6 bases, there was a span of 13 bases. Looked up from germline, CDR1 is MNHNY and CDR2 is SVGAGI (reference sequence). The CDR3 runs to 14 residues. CDR3 DNA sequence: TGTGCCAGCAGTTACGACAGGCTCATAGATGGCTACACCTTC. The encoded protein is CASSYDRLIDGYTF.

Points on this clone: The identical CDR3 is also encoded by other nucleotide sequences in the sample. This chain links TRBV5-6 with TRBJ2-7; D ambiguous. V was cut by 0 bases and J by 3 bases, with 7 bases left in between. The CDR3 has 13 residues. Germline V gives CDR1 SGHDT, CDR2 YYEEEE. The CDR3 nucleotides are TGTGCCAGCAGCTTGGGCGGTGACTACGAGCAGTACTTC. It translates to CASSLGGDYEQYF.

This chain uses TRBV25-1 with TRBJ2-1, with 13 bases fitting TRBD2. Germline CDR1 and CDR2: MGHDK and SYGVNS. The CDR3 consists of 15 residues. Trimming cost V 6 bases and J 7 bases; bases outside gene matches: 6. CDR3 in amino acids: CASRPGLAGLNEQFF. In DNA form, the CDR3 reads TGTGCCAGCAGACCGGGACTAGCGGGATTAAATGAGCAGTTCTTC.

The chain has TRBV18 and TRBJ1-1, with a possible D match to TRBD1 (6 bases). The CDR3 totals 14 residues. V lost 4 bases and J 8 bases, leaving 17 bases between the germline ends. CDR1 and CDR2 (germline): KGHSH, LQKENI. The CDR3 loop reads CASSLGFAQGEAFF. The CDR3 DNA reads TGTGCCAGCTCACTCGGATTTGCGCAGGGGGAAGCTTTCTTT.